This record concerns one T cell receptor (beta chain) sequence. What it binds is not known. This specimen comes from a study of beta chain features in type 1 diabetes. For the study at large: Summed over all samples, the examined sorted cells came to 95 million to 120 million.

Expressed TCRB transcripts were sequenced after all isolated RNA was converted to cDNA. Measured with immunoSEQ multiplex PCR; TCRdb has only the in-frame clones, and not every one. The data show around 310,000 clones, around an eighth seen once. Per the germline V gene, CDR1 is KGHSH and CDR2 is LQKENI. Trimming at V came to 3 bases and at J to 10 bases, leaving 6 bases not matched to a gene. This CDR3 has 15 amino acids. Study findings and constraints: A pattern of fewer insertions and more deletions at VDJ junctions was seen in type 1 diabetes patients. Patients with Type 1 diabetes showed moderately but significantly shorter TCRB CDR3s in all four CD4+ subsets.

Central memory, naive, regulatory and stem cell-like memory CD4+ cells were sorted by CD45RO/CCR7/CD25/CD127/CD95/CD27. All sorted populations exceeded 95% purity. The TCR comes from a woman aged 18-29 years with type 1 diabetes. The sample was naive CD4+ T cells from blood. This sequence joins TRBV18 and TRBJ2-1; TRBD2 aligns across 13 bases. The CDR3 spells CASSPELAGGREQFF. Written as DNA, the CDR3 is TGTGCCAGCTCACCGGAACTAGCGGGAGGGCGGGAGCAGTTCTTC. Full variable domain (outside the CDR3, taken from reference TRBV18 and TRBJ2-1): NAGVMQNPRHLVRRRGQEARLRCSPMKGHSHVYWYRQLPEEGLKFMVYLQKENIIDESGMPKERFSAEFPKEGPSILRIQQVVRGDSAAYFCASSPELAGGREQFFGPGTRLTVL.